Listed below are T cell receptor beta chains from one sample, sequenced in a study of control samples from healthy donors and cancer patients. The data were produced by immunoSEQ multiplex PCR, yet TCRdb's version contains in-frame clones alone and is incomplete. Of 65,000 to 80,000 clones in the sample, 70% to 90% were seen once. The sequenced material came from PBMCs. Receptors originate from a woman in her sixties or seventies with head and neck cancer. CDR3s include the opening cysteine and the closing phenylalanine or tryptophan. The D gene is left open where the match is weak. The size field is filled for only some rows; it gives once, few, many or a size class.

CASSTAIGLRETQYF,TGTGCCAGCAGTACGGCAATAGGGCTCCGAGAGACCCAGTACTTC,NA,TRBV6-1,TRBJ2-5,NA
CASSSLQGQYSNQPQHF,TGTGCCAGCAGCAGCCTCCAGGGGCAATATAGCAATCAGCCCCAGCATTTT,NA,TRBV6-2/TRBV6-3,TRBJ1-5,NA
CASSWAPGSGTDTQYF,TGCGCCAGCAGCTGGGCCCCGGGAAGCGGCACAGATACGCAGTATTTT,NA,TRBV5-1,TRBJ2-3,once
CASSYSSKAGANVLTF,TGTGCCAGCAGTTACTCTTCCAAAGCTGGGGCCAACGTCCTGACTTTC,NA,TRBV6-5,TRBJ2-6,NA
CASSETPAGLYEQYF,TGTGCCAGCAGCGAGACGCCAGCGGGGCTATACGAGCAGTACTTC,TRBD2,TRBV9,TRBJ2-7,NA
CSVAERDIQYF,TGCAGCGTTGCCGAACGGGACATTCAGTACTTC,NA,TRBV29-1,TRBJ2-4,NA
CATSPGAPKILYEQYF,TGTGCCACCAGTCCAGGGGCTCCCAAGATTCTCTACGAGCAGTACTTC,NA,TRBV24-1,TRBJ2-7,NA
CASIQGAGSSYNEQFF,TGTGCCAGCATCCAAGGAGCGGGCAGCTCCTACAATGAGCAGTTCTTC,NA,TRBV7-6,TRBJ2-1,NA
CASSGVDGQQQYF,TGTGCCAGCAGTGGGGTGGACGGCCAACAGCAGTACTTC,NA,TRBV6-6,TRBJ2-7,NA
CASSSRRLDYEQYF,TGTGCCAGCAGTTCTAGGCGGCTAGACTACGAGCAGTACTTC,NA,TRBV7-2,TRBJ2-7,NA
CASSLGTDTGELFF,TGCGCCAGCAGCCTCGGGACAGACACCGGGGAGCTGTTTTTT,TRBD1,TRBV5-1,TRBJ2-2,NA
CASSLDAENYGYTF,TGTGCCAGCAGCTTAGATGCAGAGAACTATGGCTACACCTTC,NA,TRBV7-9,TRBJ1-2,NA
CASSLRTSGRKDEQFF,TGTGCCAGCAGCTTACGGACTAGCGGGAGGAAGGATGAGCAGTTCTTC,TRBD2,TRBV11-2,TRBJ2-1,NA
CASAQQGEAFF,TGTGCCAGCGCACAACAAGGTGAAGCTTTCTTT,NA,TRBV28,TRBJ1-1,NA